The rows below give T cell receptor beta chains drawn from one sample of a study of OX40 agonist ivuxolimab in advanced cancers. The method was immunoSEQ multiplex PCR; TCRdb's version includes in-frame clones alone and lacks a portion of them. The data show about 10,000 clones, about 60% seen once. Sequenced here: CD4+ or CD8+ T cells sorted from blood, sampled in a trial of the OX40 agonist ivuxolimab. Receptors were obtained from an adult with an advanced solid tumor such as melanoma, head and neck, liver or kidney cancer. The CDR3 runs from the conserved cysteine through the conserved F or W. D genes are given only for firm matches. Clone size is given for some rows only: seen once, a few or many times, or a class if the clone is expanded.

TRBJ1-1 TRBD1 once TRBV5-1 CASSYGQGGIPEAFF TGCGCCAGCAGCTACGGACAGGGGGGTATTCCTGAAGCTTTCTTT
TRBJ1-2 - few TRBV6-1 CASRWDLYGYTF TGTGCCAGCCGGTGGGACCTCTATGGCTACACCTTC
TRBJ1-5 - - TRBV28 CASSPQEGRGQPQHF TGTGCCAGCAGTCCCCAAGAGGGCCGAGGCCAGCCCCAGCATTTT
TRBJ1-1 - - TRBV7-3 CASSLSQRTEAFF TGTGCCAGCAGCTTGAGCCAGCGCACTGAAGCTTTCTTT
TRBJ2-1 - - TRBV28 CASTNDGVIYNEQFF TGTGCCAGCACTAACGACGGGGTAATCTACAATGAGCAGTTCTTC
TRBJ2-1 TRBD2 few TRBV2 CASSRLAGEGEQFF TGTGCCAGCAGTCGACTAGCGGGAGAAGGTGAGCAGTTCTTC
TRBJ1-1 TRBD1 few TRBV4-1 CASSQDRGWEAFF TGCGCCAGCAGCCAGGACAGGGGGTGGGAAGCTTTCTTT
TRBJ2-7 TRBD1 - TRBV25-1 CASSELGQVEQYF TGTGCCAGCAGTGAATTGGGACAGGTCGAGCAGTACTTC
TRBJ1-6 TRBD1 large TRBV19 CASSRDSHNSPLHF TGTGCCAGTAGCCGGGACAGCCATAATTCACCCCTCCACTTT
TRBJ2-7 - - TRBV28 CASSRKGSWAFEQYF TGTGCCAGCAGCCGAAAGGGATCTTGGGCCTTCGAGCAGTACTTC
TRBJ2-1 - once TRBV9 CASSVSGSAGNEQFF TGTGCCAGCAGCGTATCCGGGAGTGCGGGTAATGAGCAGTTCTTC
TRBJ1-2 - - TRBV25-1 CASSASQVYGYTF TGTGCCAGCAGTGCCTCACAGGTCTATGGCTACACCTTC
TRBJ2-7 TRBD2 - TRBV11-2 CASSDGLDLYEQYF TGTGCCAGCAGTGATGGACTAGATTTGTACGAGCAGTACTTC
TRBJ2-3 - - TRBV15 CATMHETLAPDTQYF TGTGCCACCATGCATGAGACTCTGGCCCCAGATACGCAGTATTTT
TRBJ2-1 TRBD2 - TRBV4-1 CASSQAPSGINDNEQFF TGCGCCAGCAGCCAAGCCCCTAGCGGGATCAACGACAATGAGCAGTTCTTC
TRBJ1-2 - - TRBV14 CASSQGRKDGYTF TGTGCCAGCAGCCAAGGTCGGAAGGACGGCTACACCTTC
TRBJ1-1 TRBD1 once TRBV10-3 CAISTGTGNTEAFF TGTGCCATCAGCACCGGGACAGGGAACACTGAAGCTTTCTTT
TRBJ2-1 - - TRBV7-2 CASSLAGPYNEQFF TGTGCCAGCAGCTTAGCGGGACCCTACAATGAGCAGTTCTTC
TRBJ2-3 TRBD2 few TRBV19 CASSVGGAASTDTQYF TGTGCCAGTAGTGTCGGGGGGGCTGCTAGCACAGATACGCAGTATTTT
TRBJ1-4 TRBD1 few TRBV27 CASSFAGTGLEKLFF TGTGCCAGCAGTTTCGCCGGGACAGGGCTTGAAAAACTGTTTTTT
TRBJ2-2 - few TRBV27 CASSAGAAAGELFF TGTGCCAGCAGTGCCGGGGCGGCCGCCGGGGAGCTGTTTTTT
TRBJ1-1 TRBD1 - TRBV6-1 CAIIEGQGRLYTEAFF TGTGCCATCATTGAGGGACAGGGGAGGTTATACACTGAAGCTTTCTTT
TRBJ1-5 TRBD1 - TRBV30 CAWSVRGQGRQPQHF TGTGCCTGGAGTGTACGGGGACAGGGGCGGCAGCCCCAGCATTTT
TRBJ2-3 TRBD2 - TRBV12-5 CASGLGTSGRVGTDTQYF TGTGCTAGTGGTTTGGGGACTAGCGGGAGGGTCGGCACAGATACGCAGTATTTT
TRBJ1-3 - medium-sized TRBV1 CTSSQPVGNTIYF TGCACCAGCAGCCAACCCGTTGGAAACACCATATATTTT
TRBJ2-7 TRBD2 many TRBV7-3 CASSFGPAGGWYEQYF TGTGCCAGCAGCTTTGGGCCGGCGGGAGGTTGGTACGAGCAGTACTTC
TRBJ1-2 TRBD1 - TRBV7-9 CASSRVSLTGDGYTF TGTGCCAGCAGCCGAGTCTCCCTTACAGGGGATGGCTACACCTTC
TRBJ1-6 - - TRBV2 CASRSRDGHSPLHF TGTGCCAGCAGGTCCCGGGACGGGCATTCACCCCTCCACTTT
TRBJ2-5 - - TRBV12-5 CASGYRVYQETQYF TGTGCTAGTGGTTACAGGGTGTACCAAGAGACCCAGTACTTC
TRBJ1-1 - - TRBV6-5 CASSQGGYTEAFF TGTGCCAGCAGTCAAGGAGGGTACACTGAAGCTTTCTTT
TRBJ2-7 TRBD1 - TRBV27 CASSLLGTGVEQYF TGTGCCAGCAGTTTATTGGGGACAGGGGTGGAGCAGTACTTC
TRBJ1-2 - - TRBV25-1 CASSGPGSIYGYTF TGTGCCAGCAGTGGCCCTGGGAGCATCTATGGCTACACCTTC
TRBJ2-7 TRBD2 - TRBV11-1 CASSLLLAGASYEQYF TGTGCCAGCAGCTTGCTTCTAGCGGGAGCATCCTACGAGCAGTACTTC
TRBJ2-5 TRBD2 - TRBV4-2 CASSQDLSGGAPETQYF TGTGCCAGCAGCCAAGACCTCAGCGGGGGTGCGCCAGAGACCCAGTACTTC
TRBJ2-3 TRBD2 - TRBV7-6 CASSYGGRAHDTQYF TGTGCCAGCAGCTATGGCGGGAGGGCCCACGATACGCAGTATTTT
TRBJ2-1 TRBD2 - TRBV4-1 CASSQDQLAGYNEQFF TGCGCCAGCAGCCAAGATCAACTAGCGGGATACAATGAGCAGTTCTTC
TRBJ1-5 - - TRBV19 CASSSWGLNQPQHF TGTGCCAGTAGTTCCTGGGGGCTCAATCAGCCCCAGCATTTT